This TCR beta chain stems from a study of technical replicates of blood from a few donors. V was clipped by 0 bases and J by 4 bases; unmatched bases: 7. The CDR3 length is 16 residues. CDR1 and CDR2 (germline): MNHEY, SVGAGI. Libraries were prepared by immunoSEQ multiplex PCR; TCRdb keeps only in-frame clonotypes and omits some of them. The table lists tens of thousands of clones, about nine tenths of them singletons, with 0.37% in the top ten. This chain uses TRBV6-5 with TRBJ2-7; 9 bases match TRBD1. The sample comprised T cells isolated from PBMCs. The TCR originated in a human donor in good health. Some clones in this sample may be carry-over from other donors' samples. The CDR3 DNA is TGTGCCAGCAGTTACTCGACGTCGGGACAGGGTTACGAGCAGTACTTC. Translating it yields CASSYSTSGQGYEQYF.